This T cell receptor (beta chain) was recovered during a study of OX40 agonist ivuxolimab in advanced cancers. Overall study: Patients enrolled in dose escalation were diagnosed with hepatocellular carcinoma, melanoma, renal cell or head and neck cancer. From about 23 to 85 years was the age range, with a mean of about 56 years, and nearly 85% were male. Study results and caveats: At 0.1 to 3.0 mg/kg, CD4+ and CD8+ blood T cells expanded clonally by week 6. Low clonal expansion, among the lowest seen, marked partial responders at 0.1-3.0 mg/kg.

This clone was found a few times. What it binds is not known. TCRdb's table, derived via immunoSEQ multiplex PCR, lists solely in-frame clones and lacks some. The sample lists about 61,000 clones, about 88% seen once, with roughly 0.5% in the top ten. This sample comprised CD4+ or CD8+ T cells sorted from blood, obtained in a trial of the OX40 agonist ivuxolimab. The sequence derives from an adult with an advanced solid tumor such as melanoma, head and neck, liver or kidney cancer.

The CDR3 spells CASTRARSGANVLTF. The CDR3 DNA reads TGTGCCAGCACCCGCGCCCGATCTGGGGCCAACGTCCTGACTTTC. The rearrangement uses TRBV6-5 and TRBJ2-6; D gene unclear. CDR3 length: 15 amino acids. Germline CDR1 MNHEY, CDR2 SVGAGI. Trimming shortened V by 7 bases and J by 1 base, and 11 bases separated the two germline ends.